The 15 T cell receptor beta chains below come from one sample, sequenced in a study of identical twins. In TCRdb, the 5' RACE reads were re-called with MiXCR into one record per CDR3 protein. The profile shows 300,000 to 350,000 distinct CDR3 sequences, about 12% of them singletons. The same sample was also used in a study of yellow fever vaccine responses in identical twins.

Sequenced: CD8+ T cells sorted from blood. All receptors derive from a woman under 30 in good health.

This chain connects TRBV20-1 to TRBJ2-7; TRBD1 matches 7 bases. V was clipped by 6 bases and J by 0 bases; unmatched bases: 11. CDR3 length: 15 amino acids. Germline V gene data show CDR1 as DFQATT and CDR2 as SNEGSKA (reference sequence). The CDR3 loop is CSALLPGQSSYEQYF. CDR3 nucleotide sequence: TGCAGTGCACTACTCCCGGGACAGAGCTCCTACGAGCAGTACTTC.

This clonotype was recorded many times. This chain joins TRBV12-3 or TRBV12-4 and TRBJ2-1; D possibly corresponds to TRBD2 (5 bases). The CDR3 sequence is 15 residues long. V lost 5 bases and J lost 2, with 13 bases in between. The CDR3 loop reads CASSDAGVTYNEQFF. The CDR3 nucleotides are TGTGCCAGCAGTGATGCGGGTGTCACCTACAATGAGCAGTTCTTC.

This clonotype was seen a handful of times. This chain connects TRBV2 to TRBJ2-5; no reliable D call. This CDR3 is built from 13 residues. V shed 4 bases and J shed 5 bases, with 11 bases lying between them. CDR1 and CDR2 from the germline V gene are SNHLY and FYNNEI. CDR3 sequence: CASSAGYRETQYF. CDR3 nucleotide sequence: TGTGCCAGCAGTGCCGGGTATAGGGAGACCCAGTACTTC.

The V call is TRBV6-1, the J call TRBJ2-3, with D maybe TRBD2 (6 bases). Germline values: CDR1 MNHNS, CDR2 SASEGT. V was trimmed by 5 bases and J by 3 bases, leaving 18 bases between them. The CDR3 is made up of 16 amino acids. CDR3 in DNA: TGTGCCAGCAGTCCAACTAATCGGGAGTTTACAGATACGCAGTATTTT. Translated: CASSPTNREFTDTQYF.

The chain links TRBV6-5 to TRBJ2-3; 7 bases agree with TRBD2. The CDR3 spans 15 residues. V lost 0 bases and J lost 6; bases outside the gene matches: 6. CDR1 MNHEY and CDR2 SVGAGI come from the germline V gene. The DNA for the CDR3 is TGTGCCAGCAGTTACTCCTCACTAGCGACCGATACGCAGTATTTT. This sequence encodes CASSYSSLATDTQYF.

The rearrangement uses TRBV4-2 and TRBJ1-5; D is uncertain. Trimming left V 3 bases short and J 6 bases short, with 15 bases between. Germline-derived CDR1 and CDR2 are LGHNA and YNFKEQ. The length of the CDR3 is 15 residues. CDR3 amino acids: CASSQEEGSRQPQHF. Written as DNA, the CDR3 is TGTGCCAGCAGCCAGGAGGAAGGGTCTCGTCAGCCCCAGCATTTT.

This clonotype was picked up a small number of times. The chain combines TRBV20-1 with TRBJ2-5; tentatively, D is TRBD2 (6 bases). Germline values: CDR1 DFQATT, CDR2 SNEGSKA (reference sequence). V was shortened by 3 bases and J by 0 bases, with 20 bases between the two germline ends. This CDR3 has 17 residues. The CDR3 here is CSASGRGNGLDQETQYF. The DNA for the CDR3 is TGCAGTGCTAGTGGGCGGGGAAACGGACTGGACCAAGAGACCCAGTACTTC.

The chain joins TRBV13 to TRBJ1-2, with 10 bases identical to TRBD1. The CDR3 is 15 amino acids. The germline V gene encodes CDR1 PRHDT and CDR2 FYEKMQ (reference sequence). V shed 5 bases, J shed 1 base, and the junction held 4 bases outside the gene matches. The CDR3 sequence: CASSLGTGVNYGYTF. The CDR3 region has the DNA TGTGCCAGCAGCCTTGGGACAGGGGTTAACTATGGCTACACCTTC.

This clonotype was counted at least ten times. The chain recombines TRBV12-3 or TRBV12-4 with TRBJ2-2; D not resolved. CDR3 length equals 11 residues. Trimming took 8 bases from V and 15 from J, leaving 16 bases between them. The CDR3 sequence: CASVLGLKVFF. DNA of the CDR3: TGTGCCAGCGTATTGGGCCTCAAGGTGTTTTTT.

The table lists this clonotype with many counts. The chain combines TRBV7-2 with TRBJ2-2; 7 bases line up with TRBD2. With 1 base clipped from V and 4 bases from J, the junction kept 3 bases outside the gene matches. The V gene's germline CDR1 is SGHTA and CDR2 FQGNSA. The CDR3 is made up of 15 amino acids. The DNA for the CDR3 is TGTGCCAGCAGCTTAGTGCTAGCGGCCACCGGGGAGCTGTTTTTT. Residues: CASSLVLAATGELFF.

This clonotype occurred a few times. In DNA form, the CDR3 reads TGCGCCAGCAGCGACCCGGGAGCCACCACCGGTGAGCAGTTCTTC. It encodes CASSDPGATTGEQFF. V is TRBV5-1 and J is TRBJ2-1, with a weak D call TRBD2 (6 bases). V lost 4 bases and J 9 bases, leaving 20 bases between the germline ends. This CDR3 is built from 15 residues. The germline V gene has CDR1 SGHRS and CDR2 YFSETQ.

The chain links TRBV20-1 to TRBJ2-2; the match to TRBD1 covers 8 bases. Germline V CDR1 and CDR2: DFQATT, SNEGSKA (reference sequence). V lost 2 bases to trimming and J lost 6 bases; unmatched junction nucleotides: 17. The CDR3 is made up of 18 amino acids. CDR3 protein: CSARPPKTGGRPAGELFF. Written as DNA, the CDR3 is TGCAGTGCTAGACCACCCAAAACAGGGGGGAGGCCGGCCGGGGAGCTGTTTTTT.

In its sample, this clonotype was seen many times. The chain carries TRBV5-1 and TRBJ2-1; possibly TRBD1 or TRBD2 for D (5 bases each). The V gene's germline CDR1 is SGHRS and CDR2 YFSETQ. Trimming pared 1 base from V and 7 bases from J, leaving 18 bases between. The CDR3 has 16 residues. The CDR3 region has the DNA TGCGCCAGCAGCTTGCCTGGAAGGGGACCCTTGAATGAGCAGTTCTTC. Protein product: CASSLPGRGPLNEQFF.

The V call is TRBV20-1, the J call TRBJ2-3; TRBD2 agrees at 11 bases. This CDR3 contains 17 residues. J gave up 2 bases and V 4 bases, and 11 bases lay outside the gene matches. Germline V CDR1 and CDR2: DFQATT, SNEGSKA (reference sequence). The CDR3 region is CSAMISGGARITDTQYF. The CDR3 coding sequence is TGCAGTGCTATGATTAGCGGGGGGGCTAGAATCACAGATACGCAGTATTTT.

This clonotype was seen only a few times. The genes are TRBV2 and TRBJ2-5, with 8 bases matching TRBD1. There are 14 residues in the CDR3. The V and J ends lost 8 bases and 4 bases, in that order; junction bases with no gene match: 9. Germline CDR1 and CDR2: SNHLY and FYNNEI. CDR3 in DNA: TGTGCCAGCTCGGTGAGCGGACAGGGAGAGACCCAGTACTTC. Translated, it gives CASSVSGQGETQYF.